This TCR beta chain appears in the sequencing data of a study of patients and donors after allogeneic stem cell transplantation. The junction had 7 bases not matched to a gene; V was cut back by 3 bases and J by 3 bases. Germline lookup yields CDR1 DFQATT and CDR2 SNEGSKA (reference sequence). The CDR3 sequence is 14 residues long. The table lists this clonotype with a few counts. MiXCR, applied by TCRdb to the RT-PCR reads, yields one record per CDR3 protein. The sample records 410,000 or so distinct CDR3 sequences, 16% being singletons. The sequencing sample was made of blood, either unsorted or a sorted T cell fraction (not recorded which). The chain combines TRBV20-1 with TRBJ2-7; 8 bases are shared with TRBD2. This receptor was identified in a human donor who was either an allogeneic HSCT recipient or a stem cell or donor lymphocyte infusion donor (not recorded which). It is not recorded whose cells these are; they may come from a transplant donor. CDR3 sequence reads: CSARRWTSSYEQYF. The CDR3 DNA reads TGCAGTGCTAGGAGGTGGACTAGCAGCTACGAGCAGTACTTC.